The 16 T cell receptor beta chains below were found in one sample sequenced in a study of cytomegalovirus exposure and HLA in healthy donors. The PCR had 60 Vbeta and 13 Jbeta primers. Method: immunoSEQ multiplex PCR; TCRdb's copy keeps in-frame clones and lacks some. Found here are 150,000 or so clones, roughly 80% of them singletons; the top ten hold 11%. The sequenced material came from PBMCs. Every receptor here comes from a man between 18 and 29 years old in good health and CMV-seropositive.

The chain uses TRBV19 and TRBJ2-3; 12 bases are a match to TRBD2. V dropped 1 base and J dropped 4; count of bases not matched to a gene: 6. The CDR3 length is 17 residues. Germline CDR1 is LNHDA and CDR2 is SQIVND (reference sequence). CDR3 sequence (DNA): TGTGCCAGTAGTATAGGTCTAGCGGGAGGGCCTCCAGATACGCAGTATTTT. Translation: CASSIGLAGGPPDTQYF.

The chain employs TRBV4-1 and TRBJ2-7; TRBD1 might be the D (6 bases). Germline CDR1 reads MGHRA; CDR2 reads YSYEKL. The ends were cut back, 1 base at V and 4 bases at J, with 11 bases in the middle. There are 14 residues in the CDR3. CDR3 residues: CASSQGGGQYEQYF. The CDR3 bases are TGCGCCAGCAGCCAAGGTGGGGGACAATACGAGCAGTACTTC.

This chain joins TRBV21-1 and TRBJ2-1; TRBD1 was called by the table and not checked on the DNA. TRBV21-1 is a recognized pseudogene. CDR3 length: 17 residues. This CDR3 reads CASSVFQAPLHYNEQFF. Here the CDR3 DNA reads TGTGCCAGCAGCGTTTTTCAGGCTCCCCTTCACTACAATGAGCAGTTCTTC.

The chain couples TRBV19 to TRBJ2-7; 9 bases line up with TRBD2. Germline CDR1 and CDR2: LNHDA and SQIVND (reference sequence). V shed 6 bases and J 5 bases; nucleotides not matched to a gene: 5. CDR3 length: 13 residues. The DNA of the CDR3 is TGTGCCAGTAGAGGTAGCGGGAGTCACGAGCAGTACTTC. This codes for CASRGSGSHEQYF. Full variable domain (outside the CDR3, taken from reference TRBV19 and TRBJ2-7): DGGITQSPKYLFRKEGQNVTLSCEQNLNHDAMYWYRQDPGQGLRLIYYSQIVNDFQKGDIAEGYSVSREKKESFPLTVTSAQKNPTAFYLCASRGSGSHEQYFGPGTRLTVT.

V usage is TRBV11-3 and J usage is TRBJ2-1; 7 bases are a match to TRBD1. V shed 5 bases and J 5 bases; nucleotides not matched to a gene: 6. Per the germline V gene, CDR1 is SGHNT and CDR2 is YENEEA. This CDR3 spans 14 amino acids. Here the CDR3 reads CASSTHRGDNEQFF. CDR3 nucleotide sequence: TGTGCCAGCAGCACCCACAGGGGAGACAATGAGCAGTTCTTC. The full variable domain, rest sourced from reference TRBV11-3 and TRBJ2-1, is EAGVVQSPRYKIIEKKQPVAFWCNPISGHNTLYWYLQNLGQGPELLIRYENEEAVDDSQLPKDRFSAERLKGVDSTLKIQPAELGDSAVYLCASSTHRGDNEQFFGPGTRLTVL.

The V call is TRBV7-2, the J call TRBJ2-7; tentative D call: TRBD2 (6 bases). The CDR3 covers 15 residues. The V and J ends lost 1 base and 4 bases respectively, with 14 bases between them. Germline V gene data show CDR1 as SGHTA and CDR2 as FQGNSA. In DNA, the CDR3 is TGTGCCAGCAGCTTAGATCCGGGAGCTACTTACGAGCAGTACTTC. This gives the protein CASSLDPGATYEQYF.

Concerning this clone itself: In the same sample, other DNA sequences code for this CDR3. This chain connects TRBV2 to TRBJ2-7, with 9 bases lining up with TRBD1. The length of the CDR3 is 13 residues. Trimming cost V 9 bases and J 2 bases; bases outside gene matches: 5. Germline V gene data show CDR1 as SNHLY and CDR2 as FYNNEI. The CDR3 sequence is CASSGQGPYEQYF. As DNA, the CDR3 is TGTGCCAGTTCGGGACAGGGTCCCTACGAGCAGTACTTC.

A single count supports this clone. V usage is TRBV7-2 and J usage is TRBJ2-3; 8 nucleotides match TRBD2. Germline trimming cut 2 bases from V and 1 base from J; bases unmatched to any gene: 5. The CDR3 loop spans 16 amino acids. Germline V gene data show CDR1 as SGHTA and CDR2 as FQGNSA. CDR3 in amino acids: CASSLWAGGGTDTQYF. The CDR3 nucleotides read TGTGCCAGCAGCTTATGGGCGGGAGGTGGCACAGATACGCAGTATTTT.

The chain joins TRBV13 to TRBJ1-2, with D possibly being TRBD1 (5 bases). Trimming stripped 3 bases from V and 4 bases from J, with 9 bases between. Looked up from germline, CDR1 is PRHDT and CDR2 is FYEKMQ (reference sequence). The CDR3 is made up of 13 amino acids. Written as DNA, the CDR3 is TGTGCCAGCAGCTTGGAAGGGGCCTATGGCTACACCTTC. It specifies CASSLEGAYGYTF. The full variable domain, its missing parts supplied by reference TRBV13 and TRBJ1-2, is AAGVIQSPRHLIKEKRETATLKCYPIPRHDTVYWYQQGPGQDPQFLISFYEKMQSDKGSIPDRFSAQQFSDYHSELNMSSLELGDSALYFCASSLEGAYGYTFGSGTRLTVV.

The V gene is TRBV21-1, the J gene TRBJ2-1; TRBD2, the D gene given by the table, was not confirmed from the DNA. TRBV21-1 is a recognized pseudogene. The CDR3 extends over 16 amino acids. The CDR3 DNA reads TGTGCCAGCAGCAAAGGCGGGTTAGGTTCCTACAATGAGCAGTTCTTC. Its protein is CASSKGGLGSYNEQFF.

This sequence joins TRBV2 and TRBJ2-1; 12 bases line up with TRBD1. Looked up from germline, CDR1 is SNHLY and CDR2 is FYNNEI. This CDR3 has 15 residues. With 6 bases clipped from V and 8 bases from J, the junction kept 8 bases outside the gene matches. The CDR3 reads CASRIEGQGAYEQFF. The CDR3 DNA sequence: TGTGCCAGCAGGATAGAGGGACAGGGGGCCTATGAGCAGTTCTTC. Filled out from reference TRBV2 and TRBJ2-1, the complete variable domain reads EPEVTQTPSHQVTQMGQEVILRCVPISNHLYFYWYRQILGQKVEFLVSFYNNEISEKSEIFDDQFSVERPDGSNFTLKIRSTKLEDSAMYFCASRIEGQGAYEQFFGPGTRLTVL.

The genes are TRBV27 and TRBJ2-7; D possibly corresponds to TRBD2 (6 bases). The CDR3 spans 13 residues. Germline V lookup: CDR1 MNHEY, CDR2 SMNVEV (reference sequence). The germline V and J ends were trimmed by 5 bases and 5 bases, with 13 bases remaining between them. The DNA for the CDR3 is TGTGCCAGCAGTCGCCGGACTATAGACGAGCAGTACTTC. Its protein product is CASSRRTIDEQYF.

This clone was seen a few times. V and J are TRBV7-2 and TRBJ2-1; TRBD2 matches at 10 bases. Germline V lookup: CDR1 SGHTA, CDR2 FQGNSA. V shed 5 bases, J shed 7 bases, and the junction held 5 bases outside the gene matches. The CDR3 is 14 amino acids. In nucleotides, the CDR3 is TGTGCCAGCAGCGCCACTAGCGGGAAAAATGAGCAGTTCTTC. It specifies CASSATSGKNEQFF.

This clone was detected only a few times. The chain couples TRBV7-8 to TRBJ2-3; unclear D gene. CDR3 length: 14 amino acids. Germline V gene lookup returns CDR1 SGHVS and CDR2 FQNEAQ. V was pared by 5 bases and J by 1 base, with 10 bases between. CDR3 amino acids: CASSPRLGTDTQYF. The CDR3 DNA reads TGTGCCAGCAGCCCGAGACTGGGCACAGATACGCAGTATTTT.

This clone is a singleton in its sample. The chain recombines TRBV27 with TRBJ2-7; D is undetermined. CDR1 MNHEY and CDR2 SMNVEV come from the germline V gene (reference sequence). This CDR3 region has 13 residues. The germline V and J ends were trimmed by 3 bases and 3 bases, with 9 bases remaining between them. For the CDR3, the DNA is TGTGCCAGCAGTTTTTCTATCCACTACGAGCAGTACTTC. It translates to CASSFSIHYEQYF.

This chain connects TRBV28 to TRBJ2-7; the match to TRBD2 covers 7 bases. There are 14 residues in the CDR3. The J segment lost 2 bases and the V segment lost 8 bases, leaving 9 bases of the junction unmatched. Germline V gene sequence: CDR1 MDHEN, CDR2 SYDVKM. As DNA, the CDR3 is TGTGCCAGCGGCTCGGGGGGTTGGACCTACGAGCAGTACTTC. Protein product: CASGSGGWTYEQYF.